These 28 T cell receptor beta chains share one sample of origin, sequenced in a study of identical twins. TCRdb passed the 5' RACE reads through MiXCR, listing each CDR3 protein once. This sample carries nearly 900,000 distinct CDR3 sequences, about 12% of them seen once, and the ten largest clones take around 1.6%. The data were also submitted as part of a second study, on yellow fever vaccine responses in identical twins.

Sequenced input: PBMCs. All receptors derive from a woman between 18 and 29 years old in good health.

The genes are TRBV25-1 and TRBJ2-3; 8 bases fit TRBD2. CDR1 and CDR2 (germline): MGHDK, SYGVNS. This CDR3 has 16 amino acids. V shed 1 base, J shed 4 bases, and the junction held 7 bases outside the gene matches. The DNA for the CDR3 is TGTGCCAGCAGTGAATTGGGCCCGGGGGGGCCAGATACGCAGTATTTT. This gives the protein CASSELGPGGPDTQYF.

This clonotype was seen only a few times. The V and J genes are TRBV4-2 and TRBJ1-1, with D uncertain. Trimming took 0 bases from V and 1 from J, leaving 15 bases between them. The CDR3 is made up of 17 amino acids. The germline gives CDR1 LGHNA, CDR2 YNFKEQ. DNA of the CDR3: TGTGCCAGCAGCCAAGACAGCAAGATTTCCAGGAACACTGAAGCTTTCTTT. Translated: CASSQDSKISRNTEAFF.

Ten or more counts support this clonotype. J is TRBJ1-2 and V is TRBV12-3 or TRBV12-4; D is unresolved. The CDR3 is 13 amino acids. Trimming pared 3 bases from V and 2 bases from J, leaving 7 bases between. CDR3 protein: CASSLNRNYGYTF. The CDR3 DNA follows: TGTGCCAGCAGTTTGAACAGAAACTATGGCTACACCTTC.

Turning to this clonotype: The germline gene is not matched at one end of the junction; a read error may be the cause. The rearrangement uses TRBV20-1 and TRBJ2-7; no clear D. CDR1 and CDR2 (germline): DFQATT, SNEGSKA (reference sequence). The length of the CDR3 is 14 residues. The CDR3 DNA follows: TGCAGTGCTAGAGATCTCGCAGACAAGTACGTGCAGTACTTC. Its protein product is CSARDLADKYVQYF.

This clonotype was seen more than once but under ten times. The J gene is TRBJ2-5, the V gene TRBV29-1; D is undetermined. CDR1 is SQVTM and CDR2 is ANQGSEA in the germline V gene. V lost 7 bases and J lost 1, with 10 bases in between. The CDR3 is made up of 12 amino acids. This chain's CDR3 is CSASGTQETQYF. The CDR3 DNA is TGCAGCGCTTCCGGCACCCAAGAGACCCAGTACTTC.

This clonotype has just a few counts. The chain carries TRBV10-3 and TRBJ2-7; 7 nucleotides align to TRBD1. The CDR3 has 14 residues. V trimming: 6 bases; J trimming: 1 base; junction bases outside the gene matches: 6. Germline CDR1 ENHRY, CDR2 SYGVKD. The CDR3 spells CAIRSGQKSYEQYF. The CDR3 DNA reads TGTGCCATCAGGTCGGGACAGAAGTCCTACGAGCAGTACTTC.

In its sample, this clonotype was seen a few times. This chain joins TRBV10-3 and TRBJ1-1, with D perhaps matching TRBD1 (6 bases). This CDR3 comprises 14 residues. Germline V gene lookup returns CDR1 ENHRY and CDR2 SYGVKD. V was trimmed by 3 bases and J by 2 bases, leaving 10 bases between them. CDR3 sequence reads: CAISDGTYNTEAFF. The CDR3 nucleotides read TGTGCCATCAGTGATGGGACATATAACACTGAAGCTTTCTTT.

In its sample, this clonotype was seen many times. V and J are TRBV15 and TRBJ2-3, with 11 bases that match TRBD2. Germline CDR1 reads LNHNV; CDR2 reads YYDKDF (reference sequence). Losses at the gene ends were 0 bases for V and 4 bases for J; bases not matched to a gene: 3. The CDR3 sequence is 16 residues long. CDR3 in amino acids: CATSRDRGLAADTQYF. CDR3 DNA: TGTGCCACCAGCAGAGATAGGGGACTAGCGGCAGATACGCAGTATTTT. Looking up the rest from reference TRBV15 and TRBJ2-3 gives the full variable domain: DAMVIQNPRYQVTQFGKPVTLSCSQTLNHNVMYWYQQKSSQAPKLLFHYYDKDFNNEADTPDNFQSRRPNTSFCFLDIRSPGLGDTAMYLCATSRDRGLAADTQYFGPGTRLTVL.

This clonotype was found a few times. CDR3 in amino acids: CASSSKAGINTGELFF. DNA of the CDR3: TGTGCCAGCAGCTCCAAGGCGGGGATTAACACCGGGGAGCTGTTTTTT. The J gene is TRBJ2-2, the V gene TRBV7-2; weak D call: TRBD2 (6 bases). Germline V gives CDR1 SGHTA, CDR2 FQGNSA. The V gene lost 4 bases and the J gene lost 2 bases, with 14 bases spanning the gap. The length of the CDR3 is 16 residues. The complete variable domain, with remaining parts taken from reference TRBV7-2 and TRBJ2-2, reads GAGVSQSPSNKVTEKGKDVELRCDPISGHTALYWYRQSLGQGLEFLIYFQGNSAPDKSGLPSDRFSAERTGGSVSTLTIQRTQQEDSAVYLCASSSKAGINTGELFFGEGSRLTVL.

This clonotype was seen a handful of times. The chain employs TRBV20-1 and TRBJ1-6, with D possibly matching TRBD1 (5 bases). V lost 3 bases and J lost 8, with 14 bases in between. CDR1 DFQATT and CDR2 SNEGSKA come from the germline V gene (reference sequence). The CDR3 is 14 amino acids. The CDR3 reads CSASLDTLDSPLHF. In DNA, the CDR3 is TGCAGTGCTAGCCTGGACACCCTTGATTCACCCCTCCACTTT.

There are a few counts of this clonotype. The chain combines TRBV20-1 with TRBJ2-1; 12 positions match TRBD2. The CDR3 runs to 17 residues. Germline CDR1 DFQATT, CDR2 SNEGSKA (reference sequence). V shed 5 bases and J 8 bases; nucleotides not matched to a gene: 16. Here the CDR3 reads CSAGSTKGLAGQDEQFF. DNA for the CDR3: TGCAGTGCTGGCAGTACAAAGGGACTAGCGGGTCAGGATGAGCAGTTCTTC.

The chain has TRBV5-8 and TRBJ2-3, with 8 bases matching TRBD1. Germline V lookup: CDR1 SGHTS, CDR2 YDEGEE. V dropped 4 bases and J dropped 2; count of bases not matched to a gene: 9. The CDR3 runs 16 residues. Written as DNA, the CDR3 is TGTGCCAGCAGCGGACGGACAGGGAGGAACACAGATACGCAGTATTTT. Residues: CASSGRTGRNTDTQYF. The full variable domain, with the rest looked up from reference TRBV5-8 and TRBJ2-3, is EAGVTQSPTHLIKTRGQQATLRCSPISGHTSVYWYQQALGLGLQFLLWYDEGEERNRGNFPPRFSGRQFPNYSSELNVNALELEDSALYLCASSGRTGRNTDTQYFGPGTRLTVL.

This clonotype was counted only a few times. The CDR3, as DNA: TGCGCCAGCAGCCAAGTGAGGGCCCCCTCCCGCGAGCAGTACGTC. It yields the protein CASSQVRAPSREQYV. The V gene is TRBV4-1, the J gene TRBJ2-7, with D possibly matching TRBD2 (5 bases). Trimming stripped 1 base from V and 6 bases from J, with 16 bases between. Per the germline V gene, CDR1 is MGHRA and CDR2 is YSYEKL. The CDR3 contains 15 residues.

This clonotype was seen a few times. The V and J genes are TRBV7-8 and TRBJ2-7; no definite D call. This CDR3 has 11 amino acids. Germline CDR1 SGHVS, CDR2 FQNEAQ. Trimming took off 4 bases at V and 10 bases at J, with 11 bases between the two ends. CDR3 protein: CASSSPHIQYF. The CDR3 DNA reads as TGTGCCAGCAGCTCCCCACATATCCAGTACTTC.

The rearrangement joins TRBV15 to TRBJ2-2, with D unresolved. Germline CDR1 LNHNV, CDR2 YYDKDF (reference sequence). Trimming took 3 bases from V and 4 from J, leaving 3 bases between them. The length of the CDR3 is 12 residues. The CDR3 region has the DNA TGTGCCACCAGCAGTTGCACCGGGGAGCTGTTTTTT. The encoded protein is CATSSCTGELFF. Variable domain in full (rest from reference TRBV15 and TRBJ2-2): DAMVIQNPRYQVTQFGKPVTLSCSQTLNHNVMYWYQQKSSQAPKLLFHYYDKDFNNEADTPDNFQSRRPNTSFCFLDIRSPGLGDTAMYLCATSSCTGELFFGEGSRLTVL.

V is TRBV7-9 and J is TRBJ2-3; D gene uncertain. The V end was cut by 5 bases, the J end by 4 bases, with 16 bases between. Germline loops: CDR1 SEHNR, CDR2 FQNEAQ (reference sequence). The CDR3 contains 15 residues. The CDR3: CASSPAISSADTQYF. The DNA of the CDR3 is TGTGCCAGCAGCCCGGCTATTAGCTCCGCAGATACGCAGTATTTT.

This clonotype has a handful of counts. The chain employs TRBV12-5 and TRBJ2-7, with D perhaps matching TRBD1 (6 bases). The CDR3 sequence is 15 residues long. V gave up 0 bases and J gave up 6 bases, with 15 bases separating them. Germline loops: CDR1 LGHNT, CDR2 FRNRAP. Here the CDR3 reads CASGLVVGQSSEQYF. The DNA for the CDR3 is TGTGCTAGTGGTTTGGTTGTTGGACAGTCGAGCGAGCAGTACTTC.

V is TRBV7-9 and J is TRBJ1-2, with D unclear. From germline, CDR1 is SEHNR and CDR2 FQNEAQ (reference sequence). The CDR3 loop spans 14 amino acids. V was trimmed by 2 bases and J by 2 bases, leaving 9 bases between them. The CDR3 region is CASSLPDRNYGYTF. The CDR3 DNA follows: TGTGCCAGCAGCTTACCGGACCGCAACTATGGCTACACCTTC.

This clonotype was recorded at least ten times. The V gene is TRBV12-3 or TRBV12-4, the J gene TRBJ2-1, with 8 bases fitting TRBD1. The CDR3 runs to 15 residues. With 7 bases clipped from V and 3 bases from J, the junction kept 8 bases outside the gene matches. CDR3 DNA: TGTGCCAGCACCTCGACAGGGGTCCGCTACAATGAGCAGTTCTTC. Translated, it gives CASTSTGVRYNEQFF.

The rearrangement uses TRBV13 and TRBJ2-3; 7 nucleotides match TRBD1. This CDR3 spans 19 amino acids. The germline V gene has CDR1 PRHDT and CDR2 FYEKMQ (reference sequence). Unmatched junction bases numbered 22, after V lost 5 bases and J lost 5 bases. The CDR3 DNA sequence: TGTGCCAGCAGCGCTCTAATACAGGGGCCATGGGGTGAAGAAGATACGCAGTATTTT. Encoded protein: CASSALIQGPWGEEDTQYF.

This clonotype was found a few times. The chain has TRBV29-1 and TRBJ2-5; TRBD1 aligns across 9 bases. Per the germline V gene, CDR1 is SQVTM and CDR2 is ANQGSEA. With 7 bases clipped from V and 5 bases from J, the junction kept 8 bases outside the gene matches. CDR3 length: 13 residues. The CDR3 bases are TGCAGCGCACCCGGGACAGGGACTGAGACCCAGTACTTC. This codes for CSAPGTGTETQYF.

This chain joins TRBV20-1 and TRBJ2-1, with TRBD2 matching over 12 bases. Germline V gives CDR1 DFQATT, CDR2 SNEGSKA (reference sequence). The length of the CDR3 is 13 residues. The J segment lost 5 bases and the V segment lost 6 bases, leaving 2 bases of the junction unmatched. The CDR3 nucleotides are TGCAGTGCCCCTAGCGGGGGGGACAATGAGCAGTTCTTC. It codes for CSAPSGGDNEQFF.

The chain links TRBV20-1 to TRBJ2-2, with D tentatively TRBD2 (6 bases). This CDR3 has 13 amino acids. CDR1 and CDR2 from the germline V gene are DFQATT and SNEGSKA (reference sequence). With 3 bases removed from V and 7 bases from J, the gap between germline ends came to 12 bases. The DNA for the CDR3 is TGCAGTGCTAGCGGGAGAATTGTCGGGGAGCTGTTTTTT. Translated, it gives CSASGRIVGELFF.

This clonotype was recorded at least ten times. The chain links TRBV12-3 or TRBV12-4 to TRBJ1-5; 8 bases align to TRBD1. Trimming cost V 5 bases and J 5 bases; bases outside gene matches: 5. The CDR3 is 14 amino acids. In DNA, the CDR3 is TGTGCCAGCAGTCTGCAGGGGGCACATCAGCCCCAGCATTTT. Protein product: CASSLQGAHQPQHF.

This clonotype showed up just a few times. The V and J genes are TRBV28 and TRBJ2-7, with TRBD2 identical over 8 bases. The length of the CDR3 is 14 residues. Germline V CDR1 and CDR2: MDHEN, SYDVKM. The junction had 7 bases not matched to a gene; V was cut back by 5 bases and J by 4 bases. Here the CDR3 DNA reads TGTGCCAGCAGTACTAGCGGTAGGGGGTACGAGCAGTACTTC. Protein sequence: CASSTSGRGYEQYF.

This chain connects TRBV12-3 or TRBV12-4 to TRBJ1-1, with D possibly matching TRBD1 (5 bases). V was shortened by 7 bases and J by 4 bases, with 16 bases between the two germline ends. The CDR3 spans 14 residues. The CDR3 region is CASIRRGVGTEAFF. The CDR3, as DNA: TGTGCCAGCATAAGGCGGGGGGTCGGCACTGAAGCTTTCTTT.

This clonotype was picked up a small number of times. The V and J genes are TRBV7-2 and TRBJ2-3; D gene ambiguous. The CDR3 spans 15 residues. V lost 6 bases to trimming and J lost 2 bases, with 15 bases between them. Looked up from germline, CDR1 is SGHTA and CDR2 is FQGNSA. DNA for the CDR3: TGTGCCAGCAGTTCAAGGAGTTATCCCACAGATACGCAGTATTTT. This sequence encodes CASSSRSYPTDTQYF. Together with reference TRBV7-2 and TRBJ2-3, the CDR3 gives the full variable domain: GAGVSQSPSNKVTEKGKDVELRCDPISGHTALYWYRQSLGQGLEFLIYFQGNSAPDKSGLPSDRFSAERTGGSVSTLTIQRTQQEDSAVYLCASSSRSYPTDTQYFGPGTRLTVL.

The CDR3, as DNA: TGTGCCAGTACGAACGGCAGGGCGGTACGAGATACGCAGTATTTT. As protein: CASTNGRAVRDTQYF. The chain combines TRBV28 with TRBJ2-3; possible D gene TRBD1, 5 bases. The length of the CDR3 is 15 residues. V was shortened by 9 bases and J by 5 bases, with 21 bases between the two germline ends. In germline, CDR1 is MDHEN, CDR2 SYDVKM.